Following are 3 T cell receptor beta chains from one sample sequenced in a study of post-analysis software for immune sequencing data. Unique molecular identifiers were built into the TCR beta cDNA libraries. TCRdb itself ran the PCR reads through MiXCR, one entry per CDR3 protein. This table has more than 350,000 distinct CDR3 sequences, about 39% appearing once. The antigens for these receptors are not known. Study-wide results and caveats: Controls showed lower frequencies than patients for five or six TRBV segments, and TRBV5-6, TRBV5-1 and TRBV20-1 were among these.

The sequenced material came from blood. The receptors originated from a girl aged 2-15 years with multiple sclerosis.

The chain is built from TRBV7-2 and TRBJ2-7; 7 bases fit TRBD1. The CDR3 runs 17 residues. V trimming: 5 bases; J trimming: 1 base; junction bases outside the gene matches: 14. Germline-derived CDR1 and CDR2 are SGHTA and FQGNSA. CDR3 nucleotides: TGTGCCAGCAGCCGACCCGGGACAGATCCTTTTTCCTACGAGCAGTACTTC. Its translation: CASSRPGTDPFSYEQYF.

This rearrangement joins TRBV6-6 to TRBJ2-5; D not certain. CDR3 length equals 13 residues. Germline CDR1 and CDR2: MNHNY and SVGAGI (reference sequence). V lost 2 bases and J lost 4, with 8 bases in between. CDR3 sequence reads: CASSYPMGETQYF. In DNA, the CDR3 is TGTGCCAGCAGTTACCCCATGGGAGAGACCCAGTACTTC.

The V gene is TRBV7-2, the J gene TRBJ1-1, with 8 bases lining up with TRBD1. Germline CDR1 SGHTA, CDR2 FQGNSA. Trimming took 4 bases from V and 6 from J; bases not matched to a gene: 7. CDR3 size: 14 residues. The CDR3 nucleotides are TGTGCCAGCAGCTCCTCAAGACAGGGGTCTGAAGCTTTCTTT. Translated: CASSSSRQGSEAFF.